The clone carrying this TCR beta chain was seen only a few times. Only in-frame clones appear in the TCRdb table, and some are missing; sequencing was by immunoSEQ multiplex PCR. The sample consists of fewer than 60,000 clones, about 77% of them appearing once. The data belong to a study of blood T cell repertoires in COVID-19. The CDR3 runs to 13 residues. With 8 bases clipped from V and 5 bases from J, the junction kept 7 bases outside the gene matches. Germline V gives CDR1 SGHRS, CDR2 YFSETQ. V and J are TRBV5-1 and TRBJ2-5, with 9 positions matching TRBD2. The sequenced sample consisted of peripheral blood. This TCR derives from a human donor in a cohort sampled during active COVID-19. The CDR3 DNA sequence: TGCGCCAGTTCAGCGGGGGGCGGGGAGACCCAGTACTTC. Amino acid sequence: CASSAGGGETQYF.